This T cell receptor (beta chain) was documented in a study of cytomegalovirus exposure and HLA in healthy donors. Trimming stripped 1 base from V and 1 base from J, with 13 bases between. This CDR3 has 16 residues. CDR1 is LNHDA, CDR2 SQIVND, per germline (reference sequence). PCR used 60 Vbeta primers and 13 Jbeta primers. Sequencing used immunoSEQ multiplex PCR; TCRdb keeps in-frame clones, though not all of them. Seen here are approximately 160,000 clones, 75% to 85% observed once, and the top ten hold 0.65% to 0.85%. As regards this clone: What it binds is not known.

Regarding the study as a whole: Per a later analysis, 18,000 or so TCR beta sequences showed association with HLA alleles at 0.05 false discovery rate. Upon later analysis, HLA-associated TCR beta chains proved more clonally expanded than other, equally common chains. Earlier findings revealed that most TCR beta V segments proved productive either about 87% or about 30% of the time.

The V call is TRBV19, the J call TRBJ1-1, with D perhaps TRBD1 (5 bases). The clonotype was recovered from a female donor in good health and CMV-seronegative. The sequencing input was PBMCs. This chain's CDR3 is CASSIGRQRENTEAFF. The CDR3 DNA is TGTGCCAGTAGTATAGGTAGACAGCGAGAGAACACTGAAGCTTTCTTT.